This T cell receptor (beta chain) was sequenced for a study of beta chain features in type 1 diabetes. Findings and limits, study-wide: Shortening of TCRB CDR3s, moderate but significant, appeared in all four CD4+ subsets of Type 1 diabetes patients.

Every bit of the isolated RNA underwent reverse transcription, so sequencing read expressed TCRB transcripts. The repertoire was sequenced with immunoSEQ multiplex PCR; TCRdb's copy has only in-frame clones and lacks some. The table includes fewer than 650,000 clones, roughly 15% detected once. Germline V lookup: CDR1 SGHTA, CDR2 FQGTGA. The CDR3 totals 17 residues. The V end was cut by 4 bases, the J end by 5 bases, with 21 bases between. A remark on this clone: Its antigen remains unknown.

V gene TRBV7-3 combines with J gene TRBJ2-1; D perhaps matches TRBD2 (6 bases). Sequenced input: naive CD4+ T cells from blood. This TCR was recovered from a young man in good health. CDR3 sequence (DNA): TGTGCCAGCAGCTACACCGGGACTCCCCTAAAACACAATGAGCAGTTCTTC. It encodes CASSYTGTPLKHNEQFF.